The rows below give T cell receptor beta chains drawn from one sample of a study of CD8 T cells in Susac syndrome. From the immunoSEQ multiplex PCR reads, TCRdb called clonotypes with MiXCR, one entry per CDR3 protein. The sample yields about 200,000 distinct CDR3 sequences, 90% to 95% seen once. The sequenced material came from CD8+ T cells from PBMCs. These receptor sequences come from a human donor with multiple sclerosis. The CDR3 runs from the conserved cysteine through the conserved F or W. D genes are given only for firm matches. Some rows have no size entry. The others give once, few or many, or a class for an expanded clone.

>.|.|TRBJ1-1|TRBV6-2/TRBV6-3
CASSYAGQAFF
TGTGCCAGCAGTTACGCCGGACAAGCTTTCTTT
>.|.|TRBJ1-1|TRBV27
CASSGAGGLNTEAFF
TGTGCCAGCAGTGGAGCCGGGGGATTGAACACTGAAGCTTTCTTT
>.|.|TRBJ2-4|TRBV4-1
CASSPYGGLTGIAKNIQYF
TGCGCCAGCAGCCCTTATGGTGGGCTGACAGGAATAGCCAAAAACATTCAGTACTTC
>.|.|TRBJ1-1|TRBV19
CASSPKNTEAFF
TGTGCCAGTAGTCCAAAGAACACTGAAGCTTTCTTT
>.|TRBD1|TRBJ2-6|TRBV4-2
CASSPNHPLIYQGAVGANVLTF
TGTGCCAGCAGCCCGAACCACCCCCTGATTTATCAGGGGGCTGTGGGGGCCAACGTCCTGACTTTC
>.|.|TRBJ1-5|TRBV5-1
CASSLDGYNQPQHF
TGCGCCAGCAGCCTCGACGGTTACAATCAGCCCCAGCATTTT
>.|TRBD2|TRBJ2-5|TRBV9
CASSRGESSGIFQETQYF
TGTGCCAGCAGCCGGGGGGAGTCTAGTGGTATTTTTCAAGAGACCCAGTACTTC
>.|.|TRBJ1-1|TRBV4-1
CASSQADSEAFF
TGCGCCAGCAGCCAAGCTGACTCTGAAGCTTTCTTT
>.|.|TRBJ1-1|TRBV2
CASRTGVGMNTEAFF
TGTGCCAGCAGGACGGGAGTAGGGATGAACACTGAAGCTTTCTTT
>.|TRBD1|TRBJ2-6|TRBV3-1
CASSHNADRVYSGANVLTF
TGTGCCAGCAGCCACAACGCTGACAGGGTGTACTCTGGGGCCAACGTCCTGACTTTC
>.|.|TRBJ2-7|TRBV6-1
CASSPGPPRFYYEQYF
TGTGCCAGCAGTCCCGGGCCCCCCCGGTTCTACTACGAGCAGTACTTC
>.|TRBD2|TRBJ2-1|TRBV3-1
CASSQAGGLAYNEQFF
TGTGCCAGCAGCCAAGCGGGTGGACTAGCGTACAATGAGCAGTTCTTC
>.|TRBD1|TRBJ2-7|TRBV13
CASGDRDYEQYF
TGTGCCAGTGGGGACAGAGACTACGAGCAGTACTTC
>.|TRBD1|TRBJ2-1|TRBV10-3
CAANGGDRGLYNEQFF
TGTGCCGCCAATGGAGGGGACAGGGGTCTCTACAATGAGCAGTTCTTC
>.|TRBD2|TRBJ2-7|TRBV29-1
CSAAPRDYDEQYF
TGCAGCGCTGCACCTAGGGACTACGACGAGCAGTACTTC
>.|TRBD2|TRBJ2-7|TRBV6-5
CASSSSTSVTYEQYF
TGTGCCAGCAGTTCCTCAACTAGCGTCACCTACGAGCAGTACTTC
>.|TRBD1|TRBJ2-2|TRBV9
CASSHTAIQTGIGELFF
TGTGCCAGCAGCCATACCGCAATTCAGACAGGGATTGGGGAGCTGTTTTTT
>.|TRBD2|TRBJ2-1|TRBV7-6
CASSHTPGLAGGPGPYNEQFF
TGTGCCAGCAGCCACACCCCCGGACTAGCGGGAGGCCCGGGCCCCTACAATGAGCAGTTCTTC
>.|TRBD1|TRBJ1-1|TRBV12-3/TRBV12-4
CASSTGQQGLATEAFF
TGTGCCAGCTCGACAGGCCAACAGGGGTTAGCGACTGAAGCTTTCTTT
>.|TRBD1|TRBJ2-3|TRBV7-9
CASRNDRGLGRDTQYF
TGTGCCAGCAGAAACGACAGGGGGCTTGGCAGGGATACGCAGTATTTT
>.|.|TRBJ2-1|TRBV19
CASNPGRSPGTTHNEQFF
TGTGCCAGTAACCCGGGCCGTAGCCCAGGGACAACACATAATGAGCAGTTCTTC
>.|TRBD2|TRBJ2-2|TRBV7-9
CASTVAGLTGELFF
TGTGCCAGCACCGTAGCGGGCCTCACCGGGGAGCTGTTTTTT
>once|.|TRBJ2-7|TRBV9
CASSPEDTYEQYF
TGTGCCAGCAGCCCAGAGGACACCTACGAGCAGTACTTC
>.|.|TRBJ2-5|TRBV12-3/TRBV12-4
CASGGLQETQYF
TGTGCCAGCGGTGGGTTACAAGAGACCCAGTACTTC
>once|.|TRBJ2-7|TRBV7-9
CASSTRLGYEQYF
TGTGCCAGCAGCACGCGACTCGGGTACGAGCAGTACTTC
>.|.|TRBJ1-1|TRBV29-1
CSVNSPETTEAFF
TGCAGCGTCAACAGTCCCGAAACAACTGAAGCTTTCTTT
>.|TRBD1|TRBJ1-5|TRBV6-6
CASSYGKTGNQPQHF
TGTGCCAGCAGTTACGGCAAGACAGGGAATCAGCCCCAGCATTTT
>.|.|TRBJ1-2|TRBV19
CASSIDLLDSPWRDGYTF
TGTGCCAGTAGTATAGATCTATTGGACAGCCCTTGGAGAGATGGCTACACCTTC
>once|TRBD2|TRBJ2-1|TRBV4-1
CASSQYGEGEQFF
TGCGCCAGCAGCCAATACGGGGAGGGTGAGCAGTTCTTC
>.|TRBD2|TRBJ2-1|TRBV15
CATSQGTSGGLTYNEQFF
TGTGCCACCAGTCAAGGGACTAGCGGGGGGTTAACCTACAATGAGCAGTTCTTC
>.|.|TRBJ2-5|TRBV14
CASSRRAYQETQYF
TGTGCCAGCAGCAGGAGGGCATACCAAGAGACCCAGTACTTC
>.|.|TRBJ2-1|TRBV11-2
CASSSLGYNEQFF
TGTGCCAGCAGCTCCCTCGGCTACAATGAGCAGTTCTTC